This TCR beta chain was documented in a study of blood T cell repertoires in COVID-19. The CDR3 has 17 residues. Per germline, CDR1 MNHEY and CDR2 SMNVEV (reference sequence). With 3 bases clipped from V and 6 bases from J, the junction kept 13 bases outside the gene matches. Using immunoSEQ multiplex PCR, the repertoire was profiled, and TCRdb retains in-frame clones only, with some absent. The repertoire holds about 120,000 clones, with roughly 90% as singletons. The V call is TRBV27, the J call TRBJ2-1; 8 nucleotides align to TRBD1. This receptor was obtained from a man aged 70-80 years who had recovered from COVID-19. The material sequenced was peripheral blood. The CDR3 DNA reads TGTGCCAGCAGTTTGGGGACAGGTCCCCTGGCGGGCAATGAGCAGTTCTTC. Amino acid sequence: CASSLGTGPLAGNEQFF.